Sequencing of this T cell receptor (beta chain) was carried out in a study of blood T cell repertoires in COVID-19. Background on the study: Whether acute or convalescent, the COVID-19 samples came from the United States, Italy and Spain.

Germline assignment: CDR1 LGHNA and CDR2 YSLEER. The CDR3 contains 17 residues. V lost 0 bases, J lost 4 bases, and 5 bases stayed unmatched. Assay used: immunoSEQ multiplex PCR; TCRdb lists only in-frame clones, some missing. Of about 140,000 clones listed, approximately 80% were seen once; the top ten hold roughly a tenth. Note on this clone: The sample carries other DNA sequences with the same CDR3.

The source of this sequence is a man in his 60s with active or convalescent COVID-19. The chain couples TRBV4-3 to TRBJ2-1; TRBD2 matches 11 bases. The sequenced sample consisted of peripheral blood. Written as DNA, the CDR3 is TGCGCCAGCAGCCAAGATGGGCTAGCGGGGGGATACAATGAGCAGTTCTTC. This translates into CASSQDGLAGGYNEQFF.